This T cell receptor beta chain was recorded in a study of T cells in localized non-small cell lung cancer. As regards this clone: Its target is unknown.

TCRdb's copy holds only in-frame clones and misses some; the assay was immunoSEQ multiplex PCR. The sample has approximately 35,000 clones, roughly nine tenths seen once. Trimming pared 2 bases from V and 1 base from J, leaving 8 bases between. This CDR3 has 14 residues. Per the germline V gene, CDR1 is MNHNS and CDR2 is SASEGT. Study-wide results and caveats: Detection in adjacent lung was observed for a median around 59 of the top 100 tumor clones.

The V and J genes are TRBV6-1 and TRBJ2-5; D unclear. The origin of this receptor is a man aged 40 to 70 with stage II lung adenocarcinoma. The sample consisted of PBMCs, taken before any cancer treatment. CDR3 residues: CASSESGAQETQYF. For the CDR3, the DNA is TGTGCCAGCAGTGAAAGTGGCGCCCAAGAGACCCAGTACTTC.